This T cell receptor (beta chain) stems from a study of T cell responses to AZD1222 COVID-19 vaccine (dated by TCRdb to the early 2020s). Describing the broader study: AZD1222 recipients whose second dose came at about 4 weeks and those whose second dose came at about 12 weeks were combined into one group, since spike-specific TCR depth and breadth did not differ between the two schedules. TCR sequencing was performed for 230 to 250 trial participants, of whom roughly 200 were given two doses of AZD1222 and some 25 were given two doses of MenACWY control vaccine. Enrollment into the trials was organized by age into subgroups of 18-55, 56-69 and 70-plus years, and those subgroups contained about 160, 30 and 59 TCR-sequenced participants, respectively. Study-wide conclusions, independent of this receptor: Reportedly, almost half of the unique spike-specific TCRs recognized epitopes lying outside the regions that are mutated in the B.1.351 and B.1.1.7 variants. The 56-69-year group was small, and its depth increase did not reach significance, likely because of low power. Conclusions about previously exposed vaccinees are limited, since just six AZD1222 recipients were seropositive for SARS-CoV-2 at baseline. A significant rise in spike-specific TCR breadth and depth was observed after two AZD1222 doses relative to day 0 and relative to MenACWY recipients. Participants were mostly white British, with more females than males. The authors suggested clonal diversity may have been underestimated. The whole spike protein was spanned by vaccine-associated CD4 TCRs, and dominant responses were seen in regions 160-218 and 743-854. No day 14 peak-response samples were available, so repertoires were characterized only after the peak T cell response.

The time point label corresponds to: baseline before first vaccination. The vaccinee samples were drawn from two UK trials, COV001 and COV002, one of which was a single-blind randomized controlled phase 2/3 trial testing AZD1222 (ChAdOx1 nCoV-19) in healthy adults. Trial participant PBMC samples were collected at day 0 and day 28 after the second dose for TCRbeta chain sequencing. The CDR3 regions of human TCRbeta chains were subjected to immunosequencing. As for the original processing: TCRs in the repertoires were compared against a reference library of SARS-CoV-2-specific TCRs that had been generated with the MIRA antigen-specificity platform. Breadth was defined as the fraction of unique TCRs that were SARS-CoV-2-associated, and depth was defined as the fraction of total T cells that were SARS-CoV-2-associated. Using the MIRA data, every spike-specific TCR was mapped to the spike region that the TCR reacted to and assigned to either a CD4 or a CD8 class. Log10-transformed breadth and depth values were compared by one-way ANOVA with Sidak's multiple comparisons tests. TCRdb stores this immuneACCESS table with in-frame sequences only. Part of the clones is absent; in the studies checked, under half of the shortfall reflects unresolved V genes, and no reason is known for the rest. The D gene and trimming were derived from the DNA, and the V and J assignments and clone size from that table. The sample yields around 100,000 clones; under 95% were counted once. Roughly 1.2% of the sample rests with the top ten.

To note about this clone: No antigen is known for it. Per-base qualities were not stored, and no clone one base away is much larger.

The CDR3 has 15 amino acids, counting the end cysteine and phenylalanine. CDR3 DNA only is kept here, 45 bases in frame from base 1. V is shortened by 4 bases, J by 7 bases, and the region joining them spans 14 bases. Taken from the germline V gene, the CDR1 and CDR2 loops are SGHTA and FQGNSA. The chain joins TRBV7-2 to TRBJ1-6, with a weak D call of TRBD1 (6 bases match). The sample was peripheral blood, taken on day 0 of AZD1222 vaccination. The receptor was derived from an adult in good health. Read as DNA, the sequence is TGTGCCAGCAGCTCAGGAGAGGGGGGAAATTCACCCCTCCACTTT. The resulting protein is CASSSGEGGNSPLHF.